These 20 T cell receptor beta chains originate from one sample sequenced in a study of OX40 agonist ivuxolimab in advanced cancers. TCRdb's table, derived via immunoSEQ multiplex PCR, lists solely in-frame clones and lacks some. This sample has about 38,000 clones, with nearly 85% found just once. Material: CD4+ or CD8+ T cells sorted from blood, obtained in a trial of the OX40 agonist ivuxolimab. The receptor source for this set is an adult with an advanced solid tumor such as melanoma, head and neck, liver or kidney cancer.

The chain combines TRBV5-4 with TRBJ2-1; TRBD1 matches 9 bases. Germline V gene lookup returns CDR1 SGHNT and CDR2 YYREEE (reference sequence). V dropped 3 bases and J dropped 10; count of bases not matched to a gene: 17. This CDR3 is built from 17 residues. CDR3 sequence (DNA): TGTGCCAGCAGCTACCCGGGAAAACCGACTGGGACAGGGGAGCAGTTCTTC. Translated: CASSYPGKPTGTGEQFF.

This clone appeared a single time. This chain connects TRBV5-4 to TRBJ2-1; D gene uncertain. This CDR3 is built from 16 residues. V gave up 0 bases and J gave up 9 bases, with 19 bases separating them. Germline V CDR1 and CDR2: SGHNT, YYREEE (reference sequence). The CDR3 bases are TGTGCCAGCAGCTTGGTGCGAACCGAAAGAACGGGTGAGCAGTTCTTC. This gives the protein CASSLVRTERTGEQFF.

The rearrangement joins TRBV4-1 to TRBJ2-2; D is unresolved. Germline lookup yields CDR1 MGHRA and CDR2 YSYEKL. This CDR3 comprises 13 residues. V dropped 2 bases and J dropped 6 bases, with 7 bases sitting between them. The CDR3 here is CASSQSVPGELFF. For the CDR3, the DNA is TGCGCCAGCAGCCAATCAGTGCCCGGGGAGCTGTTTTTT.

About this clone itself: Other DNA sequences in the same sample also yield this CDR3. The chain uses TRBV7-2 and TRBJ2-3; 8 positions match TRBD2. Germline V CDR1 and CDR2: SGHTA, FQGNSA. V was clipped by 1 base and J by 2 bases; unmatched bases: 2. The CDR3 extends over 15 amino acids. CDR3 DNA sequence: TGTGCCAGCAGCTTAGGCGGGGGGTTCACAGATACGCAGTATTTT. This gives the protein CASSLGGGFTDTQYF.

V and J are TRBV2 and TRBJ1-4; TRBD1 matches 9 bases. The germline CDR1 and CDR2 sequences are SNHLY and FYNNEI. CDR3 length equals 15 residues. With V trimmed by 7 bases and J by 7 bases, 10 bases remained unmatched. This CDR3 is CASIQGGQGLEKLFF. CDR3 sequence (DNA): TGTGCCAGCATCCAAGGGGGACAGGGTCTTGAAAAACTGTTTTTT.

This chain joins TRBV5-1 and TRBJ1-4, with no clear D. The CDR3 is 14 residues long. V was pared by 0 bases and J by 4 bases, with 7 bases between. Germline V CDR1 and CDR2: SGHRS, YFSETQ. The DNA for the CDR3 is TGCGCCAGCAGCTTGGAACAGATTAATGAAAAACTGTTTTTT. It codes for CASSLEQINEKLFF.

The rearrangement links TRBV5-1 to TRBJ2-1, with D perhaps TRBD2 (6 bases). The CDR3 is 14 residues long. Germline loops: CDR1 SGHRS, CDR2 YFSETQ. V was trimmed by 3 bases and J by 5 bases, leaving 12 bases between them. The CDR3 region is CASSSGTFNNEQFF. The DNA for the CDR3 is TGCGCCAGCAGCTCCGGGACTTTTAACAATGAGCAGTTCTTC.

The CDR3 here is CASTDDRGAANTEAFF. The CDR3 nucleotides are TGTGCCAGTACGGACGACAGAGGGGCCGCGAACACTGAAGCTTTCTTT. The V and J genes are TRBV19 and TRBJ1-1; TRBD1 might be the D (5 bases). The CDR3 extends over 16 amino acids. Germline V CDR1 and CDR2: LNHDA, SQIVND (reference sequence). V was clipped by 7 bases and J by 1 base, with 19 bases between them.

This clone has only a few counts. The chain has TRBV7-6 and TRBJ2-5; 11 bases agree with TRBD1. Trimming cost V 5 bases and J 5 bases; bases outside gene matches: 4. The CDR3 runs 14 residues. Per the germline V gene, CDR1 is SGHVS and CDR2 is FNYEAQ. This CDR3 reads CASSTGTGGETQYF. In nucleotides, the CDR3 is TGTGCCAGCAGCACTGGGACAGGGGGTGAGACCCAGTACTTC.

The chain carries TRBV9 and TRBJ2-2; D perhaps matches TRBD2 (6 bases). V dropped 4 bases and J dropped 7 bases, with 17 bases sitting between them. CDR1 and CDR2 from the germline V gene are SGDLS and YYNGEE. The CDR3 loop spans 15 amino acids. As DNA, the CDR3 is TGTGCCAGCAGCCGAGAAGCACTAGCTCGCGGGGAGCTGTTTTTT. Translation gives CASSREALARGELFF.

Written as DNA, the CDR3 is TGTGCCAGTAGTATATCGGAACTAGCGGGAGGTGTCACAGATACGCAGTATTTT. Translation: CASSISELAGGVTDTQYF. The J gene is TRBJ2-3, the V gene TRBV19; 12 bases align to TRBD2. Germline loops: CDR1 LNHDA, CDR2 SQIVND (reference sequence). The CDR3 spans 18 residues. V shed 2 bases and J 2 bases; nucleotides not matched to a gene: 8.

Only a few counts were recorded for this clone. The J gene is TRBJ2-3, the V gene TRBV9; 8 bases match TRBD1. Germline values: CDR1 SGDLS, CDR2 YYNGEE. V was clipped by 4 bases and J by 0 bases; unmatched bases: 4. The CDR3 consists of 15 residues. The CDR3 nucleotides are TGTGCCAGCAGCCCCCGGGACAGGAGCACAGATACGCAGTATTTT. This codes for CASSPRDRSTDTQYF.

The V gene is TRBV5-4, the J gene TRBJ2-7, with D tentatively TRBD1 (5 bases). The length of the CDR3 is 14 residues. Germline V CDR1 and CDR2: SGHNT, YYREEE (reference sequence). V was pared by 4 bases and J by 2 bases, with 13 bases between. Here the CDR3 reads CASSLGLSPYEQYF. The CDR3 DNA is TGTGCCAGCAGCCTGGGGCTATCCCCCTACGAGCAGTACTTC.

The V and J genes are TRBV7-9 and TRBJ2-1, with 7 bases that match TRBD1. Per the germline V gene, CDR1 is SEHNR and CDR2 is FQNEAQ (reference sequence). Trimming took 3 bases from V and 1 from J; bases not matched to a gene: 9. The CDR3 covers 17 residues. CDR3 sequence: CASSFDRAPLSYNEQFF. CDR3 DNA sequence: TGTGCCAGCAGCTTCGACAGGGCGCCTTTGTCCTACAATGAGCAGTTCTTC.

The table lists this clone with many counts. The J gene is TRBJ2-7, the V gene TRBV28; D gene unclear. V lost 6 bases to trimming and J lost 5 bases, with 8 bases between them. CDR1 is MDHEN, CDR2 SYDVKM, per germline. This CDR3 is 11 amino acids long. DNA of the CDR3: TGTGCCAGCAGGGATTCGGACGAGCAGTACTTC. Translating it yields CASRDSDEQYF.

The CDR3 sequence: CASSSQSGETQYF. The CDR3 coding sequence is TGTGCCAGCAGCTCCCAATCGGGAGAGACCCAGTACTTC. The genes are TRBV7-3 and TRBJ2-5, with D unclear. Germline loops: CDR1 SGHTA, CDR2 FQGTGA. The CDR3 length is 13 residues. Trimming shortened V by 4 bases and J by 4 bases, and 10 bases separated the two germline ends.

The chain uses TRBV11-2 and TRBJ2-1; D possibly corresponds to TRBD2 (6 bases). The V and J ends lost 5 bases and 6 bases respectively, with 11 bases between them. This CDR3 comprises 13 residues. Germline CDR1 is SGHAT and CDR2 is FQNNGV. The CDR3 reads CASSPGTSNEQFF. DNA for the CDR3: TGTGCCAGCAGCCCCGGGACTTCCAATGAGCAGTTCTTC.

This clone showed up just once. The CDR3 loop is CASSLERSQGETQYF. CDR3 bases: TGTGCCAGCAGCTTAGAACGTTCACAGGGAGAGACCCAGTACTTC. The chain couples TRBV11-2 to TRBJ2-5, with a tentative D call TRBD1 (6 bases). V lost 0 bases and J lost 4, with 12 bases in between. The germline gives CDR1 SGHAT, CDR2 FQNNGV. This CDR3 comprises 15 residues.

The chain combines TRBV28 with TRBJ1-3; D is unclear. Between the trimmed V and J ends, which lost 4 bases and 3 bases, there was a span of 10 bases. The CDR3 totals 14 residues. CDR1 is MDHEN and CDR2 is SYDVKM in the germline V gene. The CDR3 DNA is TGTGCCAGCAGTTACGAGGGCCGTGGAAACACCATATATTTT. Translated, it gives CASSYEGRGNTIYF.

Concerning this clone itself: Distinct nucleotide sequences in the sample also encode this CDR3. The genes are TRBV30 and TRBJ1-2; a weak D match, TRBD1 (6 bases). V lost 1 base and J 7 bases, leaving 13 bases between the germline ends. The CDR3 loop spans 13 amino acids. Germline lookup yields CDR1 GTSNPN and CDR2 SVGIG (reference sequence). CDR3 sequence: CAWSAGGGRGYTF. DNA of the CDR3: TGTGCCTGGAGTGCCGGGGGGGGGCGTGGCTACACCTTC.